This entry is about one T cell receptor beta chain. The data are from a study of blood T cell repertoires in COVID-19. For the study at large: Material from acute and convalescent COVID-19 was sourced from the United States, Italy and Spain. T cells, B-cell-depleted T cells, or PBMCs supplied cDNA or gDNA.

Original processing methods: Estimated nucleated cell counts came from reference gene primer amplification. Clones were sequenced by immunoSEQ multiplex PCR, and TCRdb holds only the in-frame ones, with some missing. D and trimming were read from the DNA, whereas the V and J calls and clone size are those reported in that table. Here the sample spans some 120,000 clones, just under 80% being singletons. This CDR3 has 16 amino acids. Germline values: CDR1 KGHDR, CDR2 SFDVKD. V was clipped by 0 bases and J by 3 bases; unmatched bases: 3. The sequenced material came from peripheral blood. The receptor's source is a human donor in a cohort sampled during active COVID-19. The rearrangement links TRBV24-1 to TRBJ2-2; TRBD1 matches 7 bases. CDR3 residues: CATSDLRGGHTGELFF. As DNA, the CDR3 is TGTGCCACCAGTGATTTGCGAGGGGGCCACACCGGGGAGCTGTTTTTT.